This T cell receptor (beta chain) stems from a study of monozygotic twins with inflammatory bowel disease. Findings of the study overall: IBD patients showed reduced TCRbeta diversity (inverse Simpson) versus healthy co-twins.

There were 3500 ng of total RNA used for each TCR library. TCRdb reprocessed the 5' RACE reads; each CDR3 protein has one entry and no DNA is given. The sample table includes about 300,000 distinct CDR3 sequences. In regard to this clonotype: Antigen: not known.

The source material was blood. This receptor was taken from a human donor with ulcerative colitis or Crohn's disease, or a healthy co-twin of an affected twin (not recorded which).

The CDR3 here is CASSGPTSGRGEQYF. The chain has TRBV7-2 and TRBJ2-7; TCRdb selects TRBD2, and the lack of DNA leaves this call unchecked. Germline V CDR1 and CDR2: SGHTA, FQGNSA. The CDR3 covers 15 residues. The variable domain in full, completed from reference TRBV7-2 and TRBJ2-7, reads GAGVSQSPSNKVTEKGKDVELRCDPISGHTALYWYRQSLGQGLEFLIYFQGNSAPDKSGLPSDRFSAERTGGSVSTLTIQRTQQEDSAVYLCASSGPTSGRGEQYFGPGTRLTVT.